Presented here are 5 T cell receptor beta chains from one specimen sequenced in a study of T-cell reconstitution after alpha-beta-depleted transplantation in children. Unique molecular identifiers tagged the TCRbeta library. TCRdb fed the PCR reads into MiXCR, producing one record per CDR3 protein. The profile covers about a million distinct CDR3 sequences, with about 31% appearing a single time and roughly 31% taken by the ten largest. The sequenced sample was PBMCs, mostly from graft donor cells, obtained 360 days after TCRalphabeta/CD19-depleted stem cell transplant. Receptor source: a boy under two years old who had a stem cell transplant for SCID, so the T cells may come from the graft donor.

This chain connects TRBV3-1 to TRBJ2-1; D unclear. The CDR3 has 15 amino acids. Germline V gene lookup returns CDR1 LGHDT and CDR2 YNNKEL (reference sequence). Trimming removed 2 bases from V and 6 bases from J, with 14 bases in between. CDR3 residues: CASSQRADRVNEQFF. The CDR3 DNA follows: TGTGCCAGCAGCCAACGGGCAGACCGGGTCAATGAGCAGTTCTTC.

This clonotype turned up a few times. The chain joins TRBV7-8 to TRBJ2-3, with 12 bases fitting TRBD1. CDR1 and CDR2 from the germline V gene are SGHVS and FQNEAQ. V lost 2 bases and J lost 7; bases outside the gene matches: 7. CDR3 length: 16 residues. This chain's CDR3 is CASSLLLGQGANTQYF. CDR3 DNA: TGTGCCAGCAGCTTACTTCTGGGACAGGGGGCAAATACGCAGTATTTT.

The rearrangement links TRBV7-9 to TRBJ1-1; the match to TRBD1 covers 7 bases. Per germline, CDR1 SEHNR and CDR2 FQNEAQ (reference sequence). The CDR3 spans 14 residues. Trimming cost V 5 bases and J 11 bases; bases outside gene matches: 14. The CDR3 spells CASSPDRVEGEAFF. The CDR3 DNA is TGTGCCAGCAGCCCAGACAGGGTTGAGGGAGAGGCTTTCTTT.

The chain employs TRBV20-1 and TRBJ2-7; D is undetermined. CDR1 is DFQATT, CDR2 SNEGSKA, per germline (reference sequence). Deletions cut 3 bases from V and 2 bases from J, with 17 bases between. The length of the CDR3 is 15 residues. CDR3 amino acids: CSASPIAQSTYEQYF. The DNA for the CDR3 is TGCAGTGCTAGTCCAATAGCACAGAGTACCTACGAGCAGTACTTC.

This clonotype was recorded a few times. The chain has TRBV27 and TRBJ2-4; 10 positions match TRBD2. Germline CDR1 and CDR2: MNHEY and SMNVEV (reference sequence). V lost 0 bases and J lost 9; bases outside the gene matches: 5. This CDR3 region has 15 residues. The CDR3 DNA reads TGTGCCAGCAGTTTATCTAGCGGGGGGCACACCATTCAGTACTTC. Translated, it gives CASSLSSGGHTIQYF.